This T cell receptor beta chain was identified during a study of T cells in Graves' hyperthyroidism and ophthalmopathy. Study-level points and caveats: Blood samples included most of the expanded thyroid clonotypes exceeding 0.001.

The CDR3 consists of 16 residues. The germline gives CDR1 MGHRA, CDR2 YSYEKL. Trimming stripped 3 bases from V and 2 bases from J, with 11 bases between. Details on this clonotype: As yet, its antigen is unknown.

The study defined stable Graves' hyperthyroidism as no ophthalmopathy progression within 18 months. Each patient was aged 18 to 65 and had newly diagnosed hyperthyroidism of under 2 months' duration. PBMCs stemmed from over 7.5 ml fresh peripheral blood. From RNA transcripts, TCR beta CDR3 regions were amplified. HTBI primers were the set used in a first-round RT-PCR of the TCR CDR3. TCRdb processed the multiplex PCR reads anew with MiXCR; each CDR3 protein has one entry. The sample has around 700,000 distinct CDR3 sequences, approximately 40% seen once; the top ten hold 31%. The TCR comes from a middle-aged woman with Graves' hyperthyroidism. The V gene is TRBV4-1, the J gene TRBJ2-6; D could derive from TRBD1 or TRBD2 (5 bases each). Sample: blood. CDR3 nucleotide sequence: TGCGCCAGCAGCCAGGGACGGCTGGCTGGGGCCAACGTCCTGACTTTC. Its protein is CASSQGRLAGANVLTF.